This T cell receptor beta chain was obtained from a study of T cells in Graves' hyperthyroidism and ophthalmopathy. Whole-study context: Staff took peripheral blood when the initial diagnosis was made, before any treatment began. Study-wide results and caveats: Among thyroid clonotypes expanded above 0.001, most also appeared in blood. Stable hyperthyroidism and ophthalmopathy were separated using 13 V-J signatures.

Amplification of TCR beta CDR3 regions used RNA as the template. RT-PCR in the first round (using the HTBI primer set) targeted the TCR CDR3. TCRdb reprocessed the multiplex PCR reads with MiXCR, giving one entry per CDR3 protein. Of about 270,000 distinct CDR3 sequences in the sample, roughly 15% were seen once. Hyperthyroidism patients were newly diagnosed, had disease duration under 2 months, and were aged 18 to 65 years. The V and J ends lost 6 bases and 0 bases, in that order; junction bases with no gene match: 5. The CDR3 runs 15 residues. This clonotype has a count of ten or more. As yet, its antigen is unknown.

The sequenced material came from blood. The rearrangement links TRBV12-3 or TRBV12-4 to TRBJ1-5; 7 bases fit TRBD1. The sequence came from a woman aged 45-65 years with Graves' hyperthyroidism that later progressed to Graves' ophthalmopathy. The CDR3 DNA is TGTGCCAGCAGGAAGACAGGGCCTAGCAATCAGCCCCAGCATTTT. This translates into CASRKTGPSNQPQHF.